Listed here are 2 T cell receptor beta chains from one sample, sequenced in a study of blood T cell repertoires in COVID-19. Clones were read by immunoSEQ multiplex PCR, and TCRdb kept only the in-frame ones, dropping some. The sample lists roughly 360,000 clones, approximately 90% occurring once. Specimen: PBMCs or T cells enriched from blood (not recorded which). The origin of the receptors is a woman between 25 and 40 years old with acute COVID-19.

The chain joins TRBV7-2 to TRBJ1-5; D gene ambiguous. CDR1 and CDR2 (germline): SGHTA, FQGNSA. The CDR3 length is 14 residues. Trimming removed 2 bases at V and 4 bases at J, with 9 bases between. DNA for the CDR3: TGTGCCAGCAGCTTATTCGGACTGAATCAGCCCCAGCATTTT. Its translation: CASSLFGLNQPQHF. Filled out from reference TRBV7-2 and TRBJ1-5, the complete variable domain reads GAGVSQSPSNKVTEKGKDVELRCDPISGHTALYWYRQSLGQGLEFLIYFQGNSAPDKSGLPSDRFSAERTGGSVSTLTIQRTQQEDSAVYLCASSLFGLNQPQHFGDGTRLSIL.

The CDR3 DNA sequence: TGTGCCAGCAGCTTGGTAGTGACAGCGAACACTGAAGCTTTCTTT. This codes for CASSLVVTANTEAFF. The chain combines TRBV5-6 with TRBJ1-1; TRBD1 might be the D (5 bases). This CDR3 has 15 amino acids. Germline CDR1 is SGHDT and CDR2 is YYEEEE. V lost 0 bases and J 1 base, leaving 10 bases between the germline ends.